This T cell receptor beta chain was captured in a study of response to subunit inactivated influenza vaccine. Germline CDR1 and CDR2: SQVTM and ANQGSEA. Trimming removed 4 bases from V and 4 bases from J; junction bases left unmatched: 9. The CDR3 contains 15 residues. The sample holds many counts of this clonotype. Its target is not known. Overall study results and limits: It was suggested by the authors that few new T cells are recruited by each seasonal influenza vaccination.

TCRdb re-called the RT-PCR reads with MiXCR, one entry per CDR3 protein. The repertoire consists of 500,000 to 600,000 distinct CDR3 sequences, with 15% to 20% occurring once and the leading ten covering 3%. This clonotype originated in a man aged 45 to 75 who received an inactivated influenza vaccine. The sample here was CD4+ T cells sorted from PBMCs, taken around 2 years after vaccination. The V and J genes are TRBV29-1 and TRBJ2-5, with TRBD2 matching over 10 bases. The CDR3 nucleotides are TGCAGCGTTGGACAATCTAGCGGGAGAAGAGAGACCCAGTACTTC. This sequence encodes CSVGQSSGRRETQYF.